Shown below are 22 T cell receptor beta chains from a single sample sequenced in a study of regulatory T cells in long-lasting Graves disease. Libraries of TCR beta came from iRepertoire HTBI primers plus Arm-PCR of CDR3 regions. MiXCR, applied by TCRdb to the multiplex PCR reads, yields one record per CDR3 protein. The sample includes under 450,000 distinct CDR3 sequences, roughly 20% of them seen just once. The time point denotes: persistent/refractory GD, antithyroid drugs over 5 years with positive TRAb. Construction of the TCR library relied on RNA isolated from PBMCs. The sample in question was peripheral blood mononuclear cells (PBMCs), obtained when the disease was refractory, from a patient treated with antithyroid drugs. The source of these receptors is a woman in her thirties or forties with Graves disease.

V is TRBV6-1 and J is TRBJ2-1; the D gene is possibly TRBD2 (5 bases). The CDR3 sequence is 13 residues long. Germline V lookup: CDR1 MNHNS, CDR2 SASEGT. The germline V and J ends were trimmed by 7 bases and 6 bases, with 13 bases remaining between them. CDR3 coding DNA: TGTGCCAGCACCATCGGGAACCTCAATGAGCAGTTCTTC. It is translated as CASTIGNLNEQFF.

In its sample, this clonotype was seen a few times. The chain recombines TRBV28 with TRBJ2-1; the D call may be TRBD1 or TRBD2 (5 bases each). CDR1 is MDHEN and CDR2 is SYDVKM in the germline V gene. V was trimmed by 5 bases and J by 9 bases, leaving 17 bases between them. The CDR3 has 14 residues. As DNA, the CDR3 is TGTGCCAGCAGTGCAGGCCACCGGGGCGGTGAGCAGTTCTTC. As protein: CASSAGHRGGEQFF.

At least ten counts were recorded for this clonotype. This chain links TRBV6-1 with TRBJ1-1, with TRBD1 as a possible D gene (5 bases). Between the trimmed V and J ends, which lost 7 bases and 2 bases, there was a span of 11 bases. This CDR3 is built from 13 residues. Germline-derived CDR1 and CDR2 are MNHNS and SASEGT. CDR3 DNA: TGTGCCAGCACCCTAGGGGTCAACACTGAAGCTTTCTTT. Residues: CASTLGVNTEAFF.

This clonotype was seen ten or more times. The V call is TRBV2, the J call TRBJ2-2, with TRBD1 identical over 7 bases. The CDR3 is made up of 14 amino acids. CDR1 and CDR2 from the germline V gene are SNHLY and FYNNEI. The CDR3: CAKLYRGQTGELFF. CDR3 DNA sequence: TGTGCTAAGCTTTACAGGGGACAGACCGGGGAGCTGTTTTTT.

This clonotype has only a few counts. The rearrangement uses TRBV2 and TRBJ2-1; 9 bases agree with TRBD2. The CDR3 has 18 amino acids. Losses at the gene ends were 3 bases for V and 4 bases for J; bases not matched to a gene: 13. Per the germline V gene, CDR1 is SNHLY and CDR2 is FYNNEI. CDR3 coding DNA: TGTGCCAGCAGTGACTCGAATAGCGGGAGTGGGGGATACAATGAGCAGTTCTTC. It is translated as CASSDSNSGSGGYNEQFF.

This clonotype has a handful of counts. The J gene is TRBJ2-7, the V gene TRBV7-9, with D perhaps TRBD1 or TRBD2 (7 bases each). The V end lost 5 bases, the J end lost 4 bases, and 21 bases lay between the germline ends. The CDR3 runs 16 residues. Germline V CDR1 and CDR2: SEHNR, FQNEAQ (reference sequence). CDR3: CASSRPGGGEVYEQYF. DNA for the CDR3: TGTGCCAGCAGCCGTCCAGGGGGAGGGGAAGTTTACGAGCAGTACTTC.

The rearrangement joins TRBV7-2 to TRBJ2-5, with 11 bases identical to TRBD2. J was trimmed by 9 bases and V by 1 base; bases with no gene match: 7. Germline CDR1 SGHTA, CDR2 FQGNSA. The CDR3 is 15 residues long. The CDR3 spells CASSLVPTSGIAQYF. The CDR3 coding sequence is TGTGCCAGCAGCTTAGTTCCGACTAGCGGGATTGCCCAGTACTTC.

This clonotype has more than one count but fewer than ten. The gene calls are TRBV11-2 and TRBJ2-5, with TRBD1 identical over 11 bases. Looked up from germline, CDR1 is SGHAT and CDR2 is FQNNGV. V dropped 5 bases and J dropped 2; count of bases not matched to a gene: 13. This CDR3 is built from 18 residues. CDR3 in amino acids: CASSPRDRGARLQETQYF. CDR3 nucleotides: TGTGCCAGCAGCCCCCGGGACAGGGGGGCGAGACTACAAGAGACCCAGTACTTC.

This chain links TRBV14 with TRBJ1-1; D perhaps matches TRBD1 (5 bases). There are 20 residues in the CDR3. The V gene's germline CDR1 is SGHDN and CDR2 FVKESK. The V and J ends lost 1 base and 0 bases respectively, with 24 bases between them. The CDR3 is CASSQGGFRRASRVNTEAFF. Written as DNA, the CDR3 is TGTGCCAGCAGCCAAGGGGGCTTCAGGCGTGCCTCGAGGGTGAACACTGAAGCTTTCTTT.

The sample holds one count of this clonotype. The rearrangement links TRBV20-1 to TRBJ2-3, with 13 bases that match TRBD2. The germline gives CDR1 DFQATT, CDR2 SNEGSKA (reference sequence). This CDR3 is 15 amino acids long. The V and J ends lost 4 bases and 3 bases, in that order; junction bases with no gene match: 4. The CDR3 loop reads CSATWTSGRTDTQYF. The CDR3 region has the DNA TGCAGTGCTACATGGACTAGCGGGAGAACAGATACGCAGTATTTT.

This clonotype was observed many times. This chain joins TRBV6-5 and TRBJ1-1; D not certain. The V and J ends lost 2 bases and 4 bases respectively, with 8 bases between them. Looked up from germline, CDR1 is MNHEY and CDR2 is SVGAGI. This CDR3 is built from 13 residues. DNA of the CDR3: TGTGCCAGCAGTTACACGGGGTCCACTGAAGCTTTCTTT. This sequence encodes CASSYTGSTEAFF.

In its sample, this clonotype was seen a few times. The chain carries TRBV10-2 and TRBJ1-1; D may be TRBD1 (6 bases). CDR3 length equals 14 residues. Germline V lookup: CDR1 WSHSY, CDR2 SAAADI. Trimming shortened V by 7 bases and J by 1 base, and 13 bases separated the two germline ends. Here the CDR3 DNA reads TGCGCCAGCACCCCGGGACACTCGAACACTGAAGCTTTCTTT. Amino acids: CASTPGHSNTEAFF.

This clonotype was detected many times. V usage is TRBV28 and J usage is TRBJ2-7, with 11 bases that match TRBD2. J gave up 6 bases and V 4 bases, and 8 bases lay outside the gene matches. Germline values: CDR1 MDHEN, CDR2 SYDVKM. The CDR3 runs 15 residues. In nucleotides, the CDR3 is TGTGCCAGCAGTTCCGGAACTAGCGGGAGTAGCGAGCAGTACTTC. Residues: CASSSGTSGSSEQYF.

This clonotype was seen a few times. The gene calls are TRBV19 and TRBJ1-6; D remains unclear. CDR1 and CDR2 (germline): LNHDA, SQIVND (reference sequence). The CDR3 is 13 residues long. V was pared by 4 bases and J by 6 bases, with 7 bases between. In DNA form, the CDR3 reads TGTGCCAGTAGTAGCCTCGGTAATTCACCCCTCCACTTT. Its translation is CASSSLGNSPLHF.

This clonotype was found many times. The gene calls are TRBV5-1 and TRBJ2-7, with 9 bases matching TRBD1. CDR1 SGHRS and CDR2 YFSETQ come from the germline V gene. The CDR3 has 14 residues. The junction had 5 bases not matched to a gene; V was cut back by 4 bases and J by 3 bases. The CDR3 bases are TGCGCCAGCAGCACCGGACAGGGGAACTACGAGCAGTACTTC. This encodes CASSTGQGNYEQYF.

With regard to this clonotype: Since a far larger clone is one base different, this is likely a read error. This likely comes from a read error, as the CDR3 has no conserved phenylalanine or tryptophan at its end. The chain has TRBV7-2 and TRBJ2-5, with 10 bases fitting TRBD2. This CDR3 is 16 amino acids long. CDR1 is SGHTA and CDR2 is FQGNSA in the germline V gene. V trimming: 6 bases; J trimming: 1 base; junction bases outside the gene matches: 8. The chain's CDR3 is CASSTYRTSGQETQYL. The DNA for the CDR3 is TGTGCCAGCAGTACCTACCGGACTAGCGGCCAAGAGACCCAGTACCTC.

This clonotype was seen at least ten times. This chain connects TRBV6-1 to TRBJ1-5; TRBD1 matches 7 bases. CDR1 and CDR2 (germline): MNHNS, SASEGT. With V trimmed by 6 bases and J by 3 bases, 5 bases remained unmatched. The CDR3 runs 14 residues. CDR3 nucleotides: TGTGCCAGCAGGGACAGGTTCAACAATCAGCCCCAGCATTTT. Protein: CASRDRFNNQPQHF.

At least ten counts were recorded for this clonotype. The CDR3 DNA sequence: TGTGCCAGCAGGGAACAGGGGTATGACTATGGCTACACCTTC. Translation: CASREQGYDYGYTF. This sequence joins TRBV28 and TRBJ1-2, with TRBD1 identical over 7 bases. V lost 6 bases to trimming and J lost 3 bases; unmatched junction nucleotides: 7. CDR1 MDHEN and CDR2 SYDVKM come from the germline V gene. This CDR3 region has 14 residues.

There are many counts of this clonotype. The chain uses TRBV27 and TRBJ1-5; perhaps TRBD1 as D (5 bases). Deletions cut 2 bases from V and 7 bases from J, with 12 bases between. CDR1 and CDR2 (germline): MNHEY, SMNVEV (reference sequence). This CDR3 region has 14 residues. The chain's CDR3 is CASSLSREWQPQHF. The CDR3 coding sequence is TGTGCCAGCAGTTTAAGCAGGGAGTGGCAGCCCCAGCATTTT.

There are many counts of this clonotype. The chain employs TRBV12-3 or TRBV12-4 and TRBJ1-1, with D hard to call. V gave up 3 bases and J gave up 1 base, with 9 bases separating them. The CDR3 runs 14 residues. The CDR3, as DNA: TGTGCCAGCAGTTTGTTTGGGTCGAACACTGAAGCTTTCTTT. This gives the protein CASSLFGSNTEAFF.

There are many counts of this clonotype. The V call is TRBV28, the J call TRBJ2-7; D gene uncertain. The CDR3 sequence is 12 residues long. CDR1 is MDHEN, CDR2 SYDVKM, per germline. Trimming left V 3 bases short and J 4 bases short, with 7 bases between. CDR3: CASSLAVYEQYF. The CDR3 region has the DNA TGTGCCAGCAGTTTGGCGGTATACGAGCAGTACTTC.

This clonotype was detected many times. This chain joins TRBV20-1 and TRBJ2-2; D is perhaps TRBD1 (5 bases). The CDR3 is made up of 12 amino acids. V gave up 6 bases and J gave up 1 base, with 6 bases separating them. Germline V gives CDR1 DFQATT, CDR2 SNEGSKA (reference sequence). The CDR3 sequence is CSAGQNTGELFF. Here the CDR3 DNA reads TGCAGTGCCGGACAGAACACCGGGGAGCTGTTTTTT.